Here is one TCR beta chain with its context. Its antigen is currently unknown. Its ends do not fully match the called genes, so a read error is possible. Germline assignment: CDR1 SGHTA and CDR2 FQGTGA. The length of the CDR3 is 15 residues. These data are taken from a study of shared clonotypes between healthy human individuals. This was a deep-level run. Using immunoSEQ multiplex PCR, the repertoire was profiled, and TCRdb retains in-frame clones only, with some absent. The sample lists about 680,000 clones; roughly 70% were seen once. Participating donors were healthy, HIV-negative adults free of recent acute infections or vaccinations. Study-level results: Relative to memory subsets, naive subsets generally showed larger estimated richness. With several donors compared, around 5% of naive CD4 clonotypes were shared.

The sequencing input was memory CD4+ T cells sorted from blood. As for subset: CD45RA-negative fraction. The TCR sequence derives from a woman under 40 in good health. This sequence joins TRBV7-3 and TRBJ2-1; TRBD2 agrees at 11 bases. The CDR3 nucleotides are TGTGCCAGCAGCATAACTAGCGGGAGTATGTATGAGCAGTTCTTC. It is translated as CASSITSGSMYEQFF.